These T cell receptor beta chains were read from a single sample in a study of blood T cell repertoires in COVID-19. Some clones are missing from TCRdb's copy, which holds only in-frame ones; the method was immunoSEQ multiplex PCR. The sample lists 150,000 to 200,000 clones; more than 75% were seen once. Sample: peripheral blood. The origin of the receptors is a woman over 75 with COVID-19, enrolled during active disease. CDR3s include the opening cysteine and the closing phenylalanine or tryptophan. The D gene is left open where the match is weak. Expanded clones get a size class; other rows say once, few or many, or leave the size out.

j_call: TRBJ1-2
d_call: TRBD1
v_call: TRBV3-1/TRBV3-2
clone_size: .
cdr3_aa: CASSPTGTDPNYGYTF
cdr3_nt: TGTGCCAGCAGCCCTACCGGGACAGATCCTAACTATGGCTACACCTTC

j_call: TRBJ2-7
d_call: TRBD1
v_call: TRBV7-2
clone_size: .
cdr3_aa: CASSTRTGYEQYF
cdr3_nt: TGTGCCAGCAGCACCCGGACAGGCTACGAGCAGTACTTC

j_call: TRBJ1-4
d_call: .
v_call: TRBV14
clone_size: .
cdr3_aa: CASSPREGEKLFF
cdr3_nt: TGTGCCAGCAGCCCCCGCGAGGGTGAAAAACTGTTTTTT

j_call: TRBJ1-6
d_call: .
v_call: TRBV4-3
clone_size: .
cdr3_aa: CASSRRLNSPLHF
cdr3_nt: TGCGCCAGCAGCCGGAGGTTAAATTCACCCCTCCACTTT

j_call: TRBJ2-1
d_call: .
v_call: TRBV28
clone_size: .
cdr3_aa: CASKGGLAANEQFF
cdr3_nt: TGTGCCAGCAAGGGGGGGCTAGCGGCAAATGAGCAGTTCTTC

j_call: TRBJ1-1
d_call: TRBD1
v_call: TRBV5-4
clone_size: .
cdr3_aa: CASSLKDRGWNTEAFF
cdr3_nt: TGTGCCAGCAGCTTAAAGGACAGGGGATGGAACACTGAAGCTTTCTTT

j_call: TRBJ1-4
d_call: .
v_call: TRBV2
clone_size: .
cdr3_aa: CASRGAQGSGEKLFF
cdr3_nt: TGTGCCAGCAGGGGGGCACAGGGATCGGGTGAAAAACTGTTTTTT

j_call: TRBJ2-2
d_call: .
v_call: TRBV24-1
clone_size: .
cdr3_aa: CATGASGPRGELFF
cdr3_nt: TGTGCCACCGGTGCTTCAGGCCCTCGAGGGGAGCTGTTTTTT

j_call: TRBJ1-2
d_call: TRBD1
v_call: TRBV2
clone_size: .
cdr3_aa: CASSYRGSNYGYTF
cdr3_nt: TGTGCCAGCAGTTACAGGGGCTCAAACTATGGCTACACCTTC

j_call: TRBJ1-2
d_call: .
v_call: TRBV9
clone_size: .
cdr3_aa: CASSVAAKDFGYTF
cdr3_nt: TGTGCCAGCAGCGTAGCCGCCAAGGACTTTGGCTACACCTTC

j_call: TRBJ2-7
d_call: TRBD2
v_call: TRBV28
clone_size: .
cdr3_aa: CASSLSPLAGSEQYF
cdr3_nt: TGTGCCAGCAGTTTATCTCCACTAGCGGGTAGCGAGCAGTACTTC

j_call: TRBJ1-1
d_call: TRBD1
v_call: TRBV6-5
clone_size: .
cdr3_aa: CATSTGAGMNTEAFF
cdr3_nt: TGTGCCACCTCCACAGGGGCCGGGATGAACACTGAAGCTTTCTTT

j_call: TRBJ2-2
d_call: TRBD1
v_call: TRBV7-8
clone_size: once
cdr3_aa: CASGKQGAGELFF
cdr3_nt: TGTGCCAGCGGAAAACAGGGGGCCGGGGAGCTGTTTTTT

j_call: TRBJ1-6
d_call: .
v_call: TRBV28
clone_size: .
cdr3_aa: CASTVVMTVRSETLHF
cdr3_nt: TGTGCCAGCACCGTCGTTATGACAGTAAGGTCCGAGACCCTCCACTTT

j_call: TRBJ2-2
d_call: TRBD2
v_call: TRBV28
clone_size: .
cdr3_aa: CASLSGSNTGELFF
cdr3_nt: TGTGCCAGTCTTAGCGGGAGTAACACCGGGGAGCTGTTTTTT

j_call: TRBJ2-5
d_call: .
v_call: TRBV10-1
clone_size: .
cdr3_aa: CASNSKQQETQYF
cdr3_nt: TGCGCCAGTAATTCGAAGCAACAAGAGACCCAGTACTTC

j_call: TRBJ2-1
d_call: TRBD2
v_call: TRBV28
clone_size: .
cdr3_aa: CASSSPGLAEYNEQFF
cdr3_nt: TGTGCCAGCAGTTCACCGGGACTAGCGGAGTACAATGAGCAGTTCTTC

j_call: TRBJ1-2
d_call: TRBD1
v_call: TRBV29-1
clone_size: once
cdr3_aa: CSVEGGRGTSGYTF
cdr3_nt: TGCAGCGTTGAAGGCGGCAGGGGGACGTCAGGCTACACCTTC

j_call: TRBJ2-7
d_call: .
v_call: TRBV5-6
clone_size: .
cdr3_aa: CASSQRDEQYF
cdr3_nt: TGTGCCAGCAGTCAGAGGGACGAGCAGTACTTC

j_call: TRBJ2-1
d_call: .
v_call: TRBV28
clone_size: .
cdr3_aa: CASTSDYNEQFF
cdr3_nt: TGTGCCAGCACTAGCGACTACAATGAGCAGTTCTTC

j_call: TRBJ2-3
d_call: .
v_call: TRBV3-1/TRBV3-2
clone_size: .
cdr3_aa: CASGRPDTQYF
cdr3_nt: TGTGCCAGCGGGAGGCCAGATACGCAGTATTTT

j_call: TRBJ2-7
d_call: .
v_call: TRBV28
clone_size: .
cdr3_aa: CASSLGRDYEQYF
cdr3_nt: TGTGCCAGCAGTTTAGGCAGGGACTACGAGCAGTACTTC

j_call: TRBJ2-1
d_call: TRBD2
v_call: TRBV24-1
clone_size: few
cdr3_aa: CATSDLGKRESRQFF
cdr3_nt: TGTGCCACCAGTGATTTGGGGAAGCGGGAGAGTCGGCAGTTCTTC

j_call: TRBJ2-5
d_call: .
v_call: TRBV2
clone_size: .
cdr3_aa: CASSPRETQYF
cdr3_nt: TGTGCCAGCAGTCCCCGGGAGACCCAGTACTTC

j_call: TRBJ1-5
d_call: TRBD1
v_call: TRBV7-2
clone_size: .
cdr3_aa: CASSYATGEGPQHF
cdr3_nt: TGTGCCAGCAGCTACGCGACAGGGGAAGGACCCCAGCATTTT

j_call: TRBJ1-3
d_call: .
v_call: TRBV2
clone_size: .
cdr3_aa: CASSSTGTAIYF
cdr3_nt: TGTGCCAGCAGTTCTACAGGGACGGCCATATATTTT

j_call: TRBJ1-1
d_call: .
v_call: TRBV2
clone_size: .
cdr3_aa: CASTPGPMNTEAFF
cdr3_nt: TGTGCCAGCACCCCAGGGCCTATGAACACTGAAGCTTTCTTT

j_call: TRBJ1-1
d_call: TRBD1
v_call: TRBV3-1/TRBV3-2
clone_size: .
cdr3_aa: CASSPTTGQGGRHTEAFF
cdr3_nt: TGTGCCAGCAGCCCCACTACCGGACAGGGGGGGCGGCACACTGAAGCTTTCTTT

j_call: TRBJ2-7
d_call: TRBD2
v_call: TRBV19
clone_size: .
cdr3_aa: CASSAGTSGSMYEQYF
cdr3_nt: TGTGCCAGTAGTGCCGGGACTAGCGGGAGTATGTACGAGCAGTACTTC

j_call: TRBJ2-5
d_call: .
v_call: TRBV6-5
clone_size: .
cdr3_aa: CASSYSQQETQYF
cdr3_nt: TGTGCCAGCAGTTACTCCCAGCAAGAGACCCAGTACTTC

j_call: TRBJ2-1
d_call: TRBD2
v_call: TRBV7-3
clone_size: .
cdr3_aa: CASSLVGGPDNEQFF
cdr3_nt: TGTGCCAGCAGCTTAGTGGGAGGGCCGGACAATGAGCAGTTCTTC

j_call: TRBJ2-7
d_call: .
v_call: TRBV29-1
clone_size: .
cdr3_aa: CSVEEQGGTYEQYF
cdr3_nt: TGCAGCGTTGAAGAACAGGGCGGTACCTACGAGCAGTACTTC

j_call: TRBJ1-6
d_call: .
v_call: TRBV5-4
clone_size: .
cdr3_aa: CASSLAGLSSPLHF
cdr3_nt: TGTGCCAGCAGCTTGGCCGGTCTCTCTTCACCCCTCCACTTT

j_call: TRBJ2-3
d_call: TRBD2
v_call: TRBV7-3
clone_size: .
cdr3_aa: CASSSSGKGDTQYF
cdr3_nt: TGTGCCAGCAGCTCTAGCGGGAAAGGAGATACGCAGTATTTT

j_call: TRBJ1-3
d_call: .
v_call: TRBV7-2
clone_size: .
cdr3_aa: CASSPPAERNTIYF
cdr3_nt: TGTGCCAGCAGCCCACCCGCGGAGAGGAACACCATATATTTT

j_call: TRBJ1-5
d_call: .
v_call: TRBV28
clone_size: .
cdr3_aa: CASRPLVGPSNQPQHF
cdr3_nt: TGTGCCAGCAGGCCGCTCGTGGGGCCAAGCAATCAGCCCCAGCATTTT

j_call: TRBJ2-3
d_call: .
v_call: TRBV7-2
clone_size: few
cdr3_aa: CASSGGSTQYF
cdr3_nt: TGTGCCAGCAGTGGGGGGAGTACGCAGTATTTT

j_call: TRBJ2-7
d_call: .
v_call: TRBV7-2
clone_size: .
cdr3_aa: CASSLEEYPPISYEQYF
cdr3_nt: TGTGCCAGCAGCTTAGAGGAGTATCCCCCGATATCCTACGAGCAGTACTTC

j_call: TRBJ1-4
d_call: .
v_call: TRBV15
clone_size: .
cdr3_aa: CATSRVQEKLFF
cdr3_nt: TGTGCCACCAGCAGAGTTCAGGAAAAACTGTTTTTT

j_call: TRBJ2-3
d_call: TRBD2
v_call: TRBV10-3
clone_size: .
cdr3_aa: CAISAAGGQNTQYF
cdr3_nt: TGTGCCATCAGTGCTGCGGGGGGGCAAAATACGCAGTATTTT

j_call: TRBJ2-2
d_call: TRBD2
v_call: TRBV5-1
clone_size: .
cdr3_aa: CASSLGNTGGTGELFF
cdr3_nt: TGCGCCAGCAGCTTGGGTAACACCGGGGGGACCGGGGAGCTGTTTTTT

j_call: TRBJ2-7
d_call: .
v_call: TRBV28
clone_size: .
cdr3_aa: CASSVGSRNEQYF
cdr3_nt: TGTGCCAGCAGTGTCGGGAGCCGTAACGAGCAGTACTTC

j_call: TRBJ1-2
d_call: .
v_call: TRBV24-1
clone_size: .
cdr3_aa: CATSDDSLGSYTF
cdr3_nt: TGTGCCACCAGTGATGACAGCCTTGGAAGCTACACCTTC

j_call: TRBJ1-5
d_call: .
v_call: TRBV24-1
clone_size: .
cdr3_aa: CATSDTYSNQPQHF
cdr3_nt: TGTGCCACCAGTGATACCTATAGCAATCAGCCCCAGCATTTT